This TCR beta chain was retrieved from a study of breast tumors, draining lymph nodes, adjacent tissues. Study-level points and caveats: Compared with lymph nodes, tumors were less diverse; compared with nontumor tissue, more. Most tumor T cells seemingly derive from lymph node, then expand in tumor. Compared with basal-like, luminal-like tumors shared significantly more repertoire with nontumor tissue.

Turning to this clonotype: What it binds is not known. The CDR3 ends on some other residue instead of the conserved phenylalanine or tryptophan, so this is likely a read error.

Via MiXCR, TCRdb re-called the multiplex PCR reads, giving one row per CDR3 protein. The sample holds under 250,000 distinct CDR3 sequences; 32% are singletons and the top ten take just over 1.4%. Per the germline V gene, CDR1 is LNHDA and CDR2 is SQIVND (reference sequence). The CDR3 consists of 15 residues. V shed 7 bases and J 4 bases; nucleotides not matched to a gene: 6. Samples came from axillary lymph nodes draining the breast cancer. The receptor was derived from a female donor with breast cancer. Some clones in this sample may be carry-over from other donors' samples. Sequenced material: axillary lymph node tissue. V gene TRBV19 combines with J gene TRBJ2-1; 11 nucleotides line up with TRBD2. In DNA form, the CDR3 reads TGTGCCAGTACCATCCGGACTAGCGGGTACAATGAGCAGTTCCTC. It is translated as CASTIRTSGYNEQFL.